What follows are 5 T cell receptor beta chains derived from one specimen sequenced in a study of shared T cell receptors in the human thymus. Measured with immunoSEQ multiplex PCR; TCRdb has only the in-frame clones, and not every one. The sample consists of hundreds of thousands of clones, 85% to 95% of them appearing once. Source material: thymocytes. The origin of the receptors is a human donor.

In this sample, this clone turned up a few times. V is TRBV7-9 and J is TRBJ2-7; D is uncertain. From germline, CDR1 is SEHNR and CDR2 FQNEAQ (reference sequence). CDR3 length: 12 amino acids. The V gene lost 3 bases and the J gene lost 6 bases, with 9 bases spanning the gap. The CDR3 spells CASSLGRSEQYF. DNA of the CDR3: TGTGCCAGCAGCTTGGGCCGATCCGAGCAGTACTTC.

V usage is TRBV28 and J usage is TRBJ2-6; D is perhaps TRBD1 (6 bases). This CDR3 has 15 residues. Trimming shortened V by 6 bases and J by 0 bases, and 9 bases separated the two germline ends. Germline assignment: CDR1 MDHEN and CDR2 SYDVKM. In DNA, the CDR3 is TGTGCCAGCAGCCACAGGGTCTCTGGGGCCAACGTCCTGACTTTC. Translated: CASSHRVSGANVLTF.

The chain links TRBV14 to TRBJ2-1; no firm D call. The germline V gene encodes CDR1 SGHDN and CDR2 FVKESK. V lost 3 bases, J lost 0 bases, and 9 bases lay in between. The CDR3 runs 15 residues. The chain's CDR3 is CASSHLQSSYNEQFF. As DNA, the CDR3 is TGTGCCAGCAGCCATCTCCAGAGCTCCTACAATGAGCAGTTCTTC.

V is TRBV19 and J is TRBJ2-5, with 9 bases lining up with TRBD2. The CDR3 spans 14 residues. J lost 5 bases, V lost 3 bases, and 4 bases had no gene match. Germline V gene lookup returns CDR1 LNHDA and CDR2 SQIVND (reference sequence). CDR3 nucleotide sequence: TGTGCCAGTAGTATCCCGACTAGCGGCGAGACCCAGTACTTC. This sequence encodes CASSIPTSGETQYF.

The chain carries TRBV27 and TRBJ1-2, with D possibly being TRBD1 (5 bases). The V end lost 0 bases, the J end lost 4 bases, and 18 bases lay between the germline ends. CDR3 length: 17 residues. Germline V gives CDR1 MNHEY, CDR2 SMNVEV (reference sequence). The CDR3 is CASSLSSSARVRYGYTF. DNA for the CDR3: TGTGCCAGCAGTTTATCTTCTTCGGCCAGGGTACGCTATGGCTACACCTTC.